This entry lists 5 T cell receptor beta chains sequenced from one sample in a study of cytomegalovirus exposure and HLA in healthy donors. Repertoires were generated with immunoSEQ multiplex PCR, while TCRdb's copy carries only in-frame clones and drops some. The sample contains some 72,000 clones, about 95% of which appear only once. Sequencing used PBMCs. These receptors all come from a man younger than 35 in good health and CMV-seropositive.

The gene calls are TRBV27 and TRBJ2-1; D is possibly TRBD2 (5 bases). CDR1 is MNHEY, CDR2 SMNVEV, per germline (reference sequence). V dropped 4 bases and J dropped 5 bases, with 21 bases sitting between them. The CDR3 is 17 residues long. This CDR3 reads CASSSIPGNVINNEQFF. In nucleotides, the CDR3 is TGTGCCAGCAGTTCTATTCCCGGGAACGTTATAAACAATGAGCAGTTCTTC.

The V and J genes are TRBV6-1 and TRBJ2-7; TRBD1 aligns across 11 bases. The germline gives CDR1 MNHNS, CDR2 SASEGT. The CDR3 extends over 14 amino acids. V shed 6 bases and J 2 bases; nucleotides not matched to a gene: 3. CDR3 protein: CASRDRGRPYEQYF. The CDR3 DNA is TGTGCCAGCAGGGACAGGGGGCGCCCCTACGAGCAGTACTTC.

This clone was observed a single time. The chain has TRBV28 and TRBJ1-1; D perhaps matches TRBD1 (5 bases). V was pared by 5 bases and J by 4 bases, with 11 bases between. Germline CDR1 reads MDHEN; CDR2 reads SYDVKM. The CDR3 has 13 residues. The CDR3 region is CASSGSRVTEAFF. CDR3 DNA: TGTGCCAGCAGTGGTAGCAGGGTCACTGAAGCTTTCTTT.

This sequence joins TRBV27 and TRBJ1-2; tentatively, D is TRBD1 (5 bases). V was shortened by 5 bases and J by 4 bases, with 14 bases between the two germline ends. Germline V gene sequence: CDR1 MNHEY, CDR2 SMNVEV (reference sequence). There are 14 residues in the CDR3. The CDR3 loop is CASSPRGGSYGYTF. CDR3 bases: TGTGCCAGCAGTCCACGGGGGGGGAGCTATGGCTACACCTTC.

This chain links TRBV10-3 with TRBJ2-5, with TRBD2 matching over 7 bases. Looked up from germline, CDR1 is ENHRY and CDR2 is SYGVKD. The CDR3 runs to 14 residues. V gave up 7 bases and J gave up 4 bases; unmatched junction bases: 9. In DNA, the CDR3 is TGTGCCATCACCGATTCTGGGGAGGGAGAGACCCAGTACTTC. Amino acid sequence: CAITDSGEGETQYF.